These 18 T cell receptor beta chains originate from one sample sequenced in a study of T cell responses to AZD1222 COVID-19 vaccine (dated by TCRdb to the early 2020s). The time point label of this sample denotes: baseline before first vaccination. Library construction relied on the immunoSEQ multiplex PCR assay. TCRdb mirrors the immuneACCESS table, restricted to in-frame sequences. Some clones are absent from its copies; in checked studies, under half trace to an unresolved V gene, and the reason for the others is unknown. This sample lists approximately 110,000 clones; 80% to 85% were detected once. Jointly, the top ten make up about 9% of the sample. The input for sequencing was peripheral blood, taken on day 0 of AZD1222 vaccination. Receptors originate from an adult in good health.

This rearrangement joins TRBV6-2 or TRBV6-3 to TRBJ2-7; D remains unclear. This CDR3 has 13 amino acids. Germline lookup yields CDR1 MNHEY and CDR2 SVGEGT. V lost 1 base, J lost 4 bases, and 8 bases lay in between. The CDR3 sequence: CASSYFPKYEQYF. CDR3 DNA sequence: TGTGCCAGCAGTTACTTCCCGAAATACGAGCAGTACTTC.

The V and J genes are TRBV13 and TRBJ2-7, with 7 nucleotides matching TRBD2. Germline CDR1 and CDR2: PRHDT and FYEKMQ (reference sequence). The junction had 6 bases not matched to a gene; V was cut back by 4 bases and J by 3 bases. The length of the CDR3 is 14 residues. The CDR3 sequence: CASSSQGGGYEQYF. In DNA form, the CDR3 reads TGTGCCAGCAGCTCCCAGGGCGGGGGCTACGAGCAGTACTTC.

The chain has TRBV7-2 and TRBJ2-7; 9 bases agree with TRBD1. J lost 6 bases, V lost 4 bases, and 7 bases had no gene match. Per the germline V gene, CDR1 is SGHTA and CDR2 is FQGNSA. The CDR3 sequence is 14 residues long. DNA for the CDR3: TGTGCCAGCAGCTCCGGACAGGGGATGGGCGAGCAGTACTTC. Its protein is CASSSGQGMGEQYF.

V is TRBV7-6 and J is TRBJ2-7; 10 positions agree with TRBD1. The trim removed 4 bases at V and 2 bases at J, leaving 5 bases unmatched. The CDR3 extends over 15 amino acids. Per the germline V gene, CDR1 is SGHVS and CDR2 is FNYEAQ. The CDR3 loop reads CASSSGTGEPYEQYF. CDR3 bases: TGTGCCAGCAGCTCAGGGACAGGGGAACCCTACGAGCAGTACTTC.

CDR3 region: CASRQRGAVIPTQYF. The CDR3 nucleotides are TGTGCCAGCAGGCAGCGGGGGGCCGTGATCCCTACGCAGTATTTT. J is TRBJ2-3 and V is TRBV6-5, with 9 bases matching TRBD2. The V gene end was trimmed by 6 bases and the J gene end by 8 bases; junction bases not matched to a gene: 12. Germline CDR1 reads MNHEY; CDR2 reads SVGAGI. The CDR3 consists of 15 residues.

This chain connects TRBV5-1 to TRBJ2-7; D is perhaps TRBD1 or TRBD2 (5 bases each). CDR3 size: 15 residues. V was trimmed by 0 bases and J by 6 bases, leaving 16 bases between them. The germline V gene encodes CDR1 SGHRS and CDR2 YFSETQ. In DNA form, the CDR3 reads TGCGCCAGCAGCTTGGATTCAGGGACCCTTCTCGAGCAGTACTTC. It yields the protein CASSLDSGTLLEQYF.

The CDR3 loop is CASSRTGDDGYTF. CDR3 nucleotides: TGTGCCAGCAGCCGGACAGGGGACGATGGCTACACCTTC. This sequence joins TRBV9 and TRBJ1-2; 9 nucleotides align to TRBD1. Per the germline V gene, CDR1 is SGDLS and CDR2 is YYNGEE. CDR3 length equals 13 residues. Unmatched junction bases numbered 4, after V lost 4 bases and J lost 6 bases.

CDR3 nucleotide sequence: TGTGCCAGCTCGTCCCCAGCGGGGGAGTACACCGGGGAGCTGTTTTTT. It encodes CASSSPAGEYTGELFF. This sequence joins TRBV18 and TRBJ2-2, with 8 bases aligning to TRBD2. With 6 bases clipped from V and 3 bases from J, the junction kept 9 bases outside the gene matches. CDR3 length equals 16 residues. Germline V gives CDR1 KGHSH, CDR2 LQKENI.

Notes on this clone: This specimen includes other DNA sequences encoding the same CDR3. This chain links TRBV28 with TRBJ2-7; 8 bases agree with TRBD2. This CDR3 has 15 amino acids. With V trimmed by 4 bases and J by 1 base, 6 bases remained unmatched. The germline gives CDR1 MDHEN, CDR2 SYDVKM. The CDR3 loop reads CASSSAGTSSYEQYF. In DNA form, the CDR3 reads TGTGCCAGCAGTTCAGCCGGGACTAGTTCCTACGAGCAGTACTTC.

V is TRBV2 and J is TRBJ1-4, with D maybe TRBD1 (6 bases). The CDR3 contains 14 residues. V lost 4 bases to trimming and J lost 5 bases, with 11 bases between them. Per germline, CDR1 SNHLY and CDR2 FYNNEI. The CDR3 region is CASSAQGRNEKLFF. In DNA form, the CDR3 reads TGTGCCAGCAGTGCACAGGGACGAAATGAAAAACTGTTTTTT.

This clone was recorded only once. The chain employs TRBV27 and TRBJ2-3; TRBD2 is a possible D gene (6 bases). V was trimmed by 8 bases and J by 4 bases, leaving 19 bases between them. The germline V gene has CDR1 MNHEY and CDR2 SMNVEV (reference sequence). This CDR3 is built from 15 residues. The CDR3 DNA reads as TGTGCCAGCGGCCTCTGGCAGGGAGGTTCAGATACGCAGTATTTT. Translating it yields CASGLWQGGSDTQYF.

This clone was seen a few times. The genes are TRBV19 and TRBJ1-5; D is undetermined. V was cut by 9 bases and J by 5 bases, with 17 bases left in between. CDR3 size: 14 residues. Germline V gives CDR1 LNHDA, CDR2 SQIVND (reference sequence). The CDR3 is CASSPNPSDQPQHF. The CDR3 region has the DNA TGTGCCAGCTCCCCCAACCCTTCGGATCAGCCCCAGCATTTT.

This clone has a handful of counts. The chain couples TRBV19 to TRBJ1-5; weak D call: TRBD1 (5 bases). The V gene lost 5 bases and the J gene lost 4 bases, with 9 bases spanning the gap. Germline loops: CDR1 LNHDA, CDR2 SQIVND (reference sequence). This CDR3 contains 13 residues. This CDR3 is CASSSGRNQPQHF. Written as DNA, the CDR3 is TGTGCCAGTAGTTCAGGGAGGAATCAGCCCCAGCATTTT.

The rearrangement links TRBV28 to TRBJ2-7; 7 bases match TRBD2. CDR3 length equals 15 residues. The junction had 4 bases not matched to a gene; V was cut back by 2 bases and J by 0 bases. In germline, CDR1 is MDHEN, CDR2 SYDVKM. DNA for the CDR3: TGTGCCAGCAGTTTAAGGCTAGCGGTCTCCTACGAGCAGTACTTC. Residues: CASSLRLAVSYEQYF.

The CDR3 sequence: CASSLGLTSVGQPQHF. Written as DNA, the CDR3 is TGTGCCAGCAGCTTGGGACTGACTTCGGTCGGTCAGCCCCAGCATTTT. The rearrangement uses TRBV7-8 and TRBJ1-5, with a weak D call TRBD1 (5 bases). Germline CDR1 and CDR2: SGHVS and FQNEAQ. The CDR3 consists of 16 residues. V was pared by 3 bases and J by 6 bases, with 18 bases between.

V usage is TRBV5-6 and J usage is TRBJ1-2; 7 nucleotides agree with TRBD1. V was pared by 5 bases and J by 5 bases, with 6 bases of the junction left unmatched. This CDR3 region has 13 residues. CDR1 and CDR2 (germline): SGHDT, YYEEEE. For the CDR3, the DNA is TGTGCCAGCAGTCGGGACAGACAGTATGGCTACACCTTC. This sequence encodes CASSRDRQYGYTF.

This chain links TRBV27 with TRBJ2-7, with D perhaps matching TRBD1 or TRBD2 (6 bases each). From germline, CDR1 is MNHEY and CDR2 SMNVEV (reference sequence). This CDR3 is 16 amino acids long. The ends were cut back, 0 bases at V and 4 bases at J, with 16 bases in the middle. CDR3 bases: TGTGCCAGCAGTTTATCGATCGGGGGCTCAGGGTACGAGCAGTACTTC. It translates to CASSLSIGGSGYEQYF.

This chain connects TRBV4-1 to TRBJ2-7; TRBD1 matches 7 bases. Germline V gene data show CDR1 as MGHRA and CDR2 as YSYEKL. The CDR3 is made up of 15 amino acids. V lost 2 bases, J lost 0 bases, and 4 bases stayed unmatched. CDR3 sequence reads: CASSQIDRDSYEQYF. The CDR3 DNA reads as TGCGCCAGCAGCCAAATCGACAGGGACTCCTACGAGCAGTACTTC.